This T cell receptor (beta chain) comes out of a study of spatial heterogeneity in lung cancer (dated by TCRdb to between 2018 and 2021). At the level of the whole study: Beta-chain transcripts were consistently detected in greater numbers than alpha-chain transcripts, which likely reflects a higher abundance of beta-chain transcripts. In the raw uncorrected reads, each unique combination of TCR and UMI appeared more than ten times on average. In non-small cell lung cancer, the study made a quantitative comparison of TCR alpha and beta repertoires among multiple tumor regions, matched nontumor lung and blood. Nonsynonymous mutation counts, determined by whole-exome sequencing of tumor tissue, were related to TCR repertoire features. At surgery, around 200 tumor regions, some 61 matched nontumor lung samples and 45 to 60 PBMC samples were TCR-sequenced for both alpha and beta chains. Study-wide conclusions, independent of this receptor: Additional single-cell paired TCR alpha and beta sequencing was considered necessary to confirm, at a functional level, the hypothesis that regional TCRs recognize regional mutations. Ubiquitous expanded tumor TCRs showed up in blood more often at tumor resection than at routine follow-up.

This clonotype occurred many times. This clone's antigen is unknown. The input lacks base qualities; no much larger clone sits a single base away. The library was prepared using 5' RACE. Sequencing relied on a NextSeq 500. To allow correction of PCR and sequencing errors, the TCR library protocol tagged every TCR cDNA molecule with a unique molecular identifier. Under the source paper's analysis protocol: TCR identification, UMI-based error correction and CDR3 extraction were all carried out with Decombinator tools. Expanded TCRs were defined as those above a frequency of 2 per 1,000, corresponding to the top 1% of the tumor frequency distribution. Renyi diversity was computed with the R vegan package after each repertoire had been subsampled 100 times to 5,000 TCRs. CDR3 similarity networks were built from amino acid triplet string-kernel similarity, with CDR3s being connected when pairwise similarity was above 0.82. TCRdb trimmed public reads at Q25 via fastp, called clones via MiXCR and kept in-frame beta chains. Duplicate CDR3 protein sequences are folded into a single record with the most common DNA and genes. The V and J calls shown here were made by TCRdb, not taken from the authors' results. Present in this sample are fewer than 40,000 distinct CDR3 sequences, around 7% of which were seen just once. The leading ten clones occupy roughly 28% of the sample.

The intended sense of this specimen's time point label: sample taken at primary tumor resection. Donors were 72 patients with early-stage, untreated non-small cell lung cancer from the lung TRACERx cohort. For TCR sequencing, whole RNA was extracted from tumor and nontumor lung tissue, or from cryopreserved PBMC samples, and no cell sorting was done. Only patients for whom sufficient RNA was available from at least two tumor regions were selected for TCR sequencing. Material: PBMCs, obtained at surgery. The sequence derives from a male donor with early-stage non-small cell lung cancer.

The DNA sequence is as follows: TGTGCCAGCAGCTTACTCCTACCTCACACAGATACGCAGTATTTT. It translates as CASSLLLPHTDTQYF. The chain links TRBV11-2 with TRBJ2-3; the D gene lacks a confident call. The CDR1 and CDR2 encoded by the germline V gene are SGHAT and FQNNGV. Its CDR3 holds 15 amino acids, cysteine through phenylalanine. The CDR3 DNA has 45 bases and is translated from base 1. The junction shows trimming of 2 bases on V and 2 bases on J, plus 11 bases between the germline ends.